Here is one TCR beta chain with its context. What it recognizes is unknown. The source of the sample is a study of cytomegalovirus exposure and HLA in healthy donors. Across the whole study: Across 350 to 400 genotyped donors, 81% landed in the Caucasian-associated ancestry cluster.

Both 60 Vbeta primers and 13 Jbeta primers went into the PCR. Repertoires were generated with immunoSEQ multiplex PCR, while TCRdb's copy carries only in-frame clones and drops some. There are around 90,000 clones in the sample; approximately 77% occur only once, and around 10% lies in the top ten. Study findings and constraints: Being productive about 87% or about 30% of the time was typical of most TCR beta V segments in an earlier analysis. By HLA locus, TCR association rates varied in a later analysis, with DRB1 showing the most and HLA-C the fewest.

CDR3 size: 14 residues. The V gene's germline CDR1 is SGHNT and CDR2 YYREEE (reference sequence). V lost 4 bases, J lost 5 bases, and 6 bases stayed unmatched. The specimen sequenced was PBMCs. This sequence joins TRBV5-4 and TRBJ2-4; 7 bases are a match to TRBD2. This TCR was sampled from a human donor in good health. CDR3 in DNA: TGTGCCAGCAGCGCGGGACTAAACCAAAACATTCAGTACTTC. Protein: CASSAGLNQNIQYF.